This TCR beta chain was sequenced during a study of cytomegalovirus exposure and HLA in healthy donors. On the study more broadly: HLA-typed donors were the source of around 87 million unique TCRs, which an early data release held.

In germline, CDR1 is MDHEN, CDR2 SYDVKM. This CDR3 is 12 amino acids long. Healthy donors of bone marrow made up the group. Primers for the PCR totalled 60 Vbeta and 13 Jbeta. Profiling relied on immunoSEQ multiplex PCR, and the TCRdb table lists in-frame clones only, not all of them. Counted here are 150,000 to 200,000 clones, about 80% occurring once; the ten biggest clones make up about 2.2%. Study findings and constraints: As a later analysis showed, several of the most significant clusters appeared to be linked to common viral pathogens.

This clone was recorded only once. Its antigen remains unidentified. Compared with germline, one end of the junction differs, possibly owing to a read error. J is TRBJ2-4 and V is TRBV28; D not certain. Sequenced: PBMCs. This clonotype originated in a woman in her twenties or thirties in good health and CMV-seronegative. CDR3 amino acids: CASSLAKNSQYF. CDR3 sequence (DNA): TGTGCCAGCAGTTTAGCCAAAAACAGTCAGTACTTC.